This is a list of T cell receptor beta chains from one sample in a study of cytomegalovirus exposure and HLA in healthy donors. The method was immunoSEQ multiplex PCR; TCRdb's version includes in-frame clones alone and lacks a portion of them. Of roughly 130,000 clones in the sample, 85% to 90% were seen once. The sequenced sample was PBMCs. The receptors were gathered from a woman between 18 and 30 years old in good health and CMV-seropositive. The CDR3 runs from the conserved cysteine through the conserved F or W. Fields, in order: V gene, J gene, clone size, D gene, CDR3 protein, CDR3 DNA. A D gene is named only where the DNA matches it firmly. Not all rows give a size; the values are once, few, many and, for expanded clones, a class.

v_gene: TRBV9
j_gene: TRBJ2-7
abundance: once
d_gene: .
CDR3aa: CASSVDPSASYEQYF
CDR3nt: TGTGCCAGCAGCGTAGATCCTAGCGCGTCCTACGAGCAGTACTTC

v_gene: TRBV5-1
j_gene: TRBJ2-5
abundance: .
d_gene: TRBD1
CDR3aa: CASSLEGAGETQYF
CDR3nt: TGCGCCAGCAGCTTGGAGGGGGCAGGTGAGACCCAGTACTTC

v_gene: TRBV11-2
j_gene: TRBJ2-5
abundance: .
d_gene: .
CDR3aa: CASSLDGRGTQYF
CDR3nt: TGTGCCAGCAGCTTAGATGGACGGGGGACCCAGTACTTC

v_gene: TRBV2
j_gene: TRBJ2-5
abundance: once
d_gene: TRBD1
CDR3aa: CASRLTGGIRNRETQYF
CDR3nt: TGTGCCAGCAGACTGACAGGGGGAATTCGTAATAGGGAGACCCAGTACTTC

v_gene: TRBV6-5
j_gene: TRBJ1-1
abundance: .
d_gene: .
CDR3aa: CASSRPDIYSEAFF
CDR3nt: TGTGCCAGCAGTCGTCCGGACATTTACAGTGAAGCTTTCTTT

v_gene: TRBV28
j_gene: TRBJ2-7
abundance: .
d_gene: TRBD1
CDR3aa: CASSLGQGALF
CDR3nt: TGTGCCAGCAGTTTAGGACAGGGGGCTTTGTTC

v_gene: TRBV5-6
j_gene: TRBJ1-2
abundance: .
d_gene: TRBD1
CDR3aa: CASSFGTGGGGYTF
CDR3nt: TGTGCCAGCAGCTTTGGTACAGGGGGCGGTGGCTACACCTTC

v_gene: TRBV4-3
j_gene: TRBJ1-5
abundance: .
d_gene: TRBD1
CDR3aa: CASSQDWGTGSVGQPQHF
CDR3nt: TGCGCCAGCAGCCAAGATTGGGGGACAGGGTCAGTGGGTCAGCCCCAGCATTTT

v_gene: TRBV29-1
j_gene: TRBJ2-7
abundance: .
d_gene: TRBD2
CDR3aa: CSVEDRDGGVPSSYEQYF
CDR3nt: TGCAGCGTTGAAGATCGGGACGGGGGGGTACCGAGCTCCTACGAGCAGTACTTC

v_gene: TRBV7-6
j_gene: TRBJ1-1
abundance: .
d_gene: TRBD1
CDR3aa: CASSFSDRGSNTEAFF
CDR3nt: TGTGCCAGCAGCTTTTCCGACAGGGGCTCGAACACTGAAGCTTTCTTT

v_gene: TRBV2
j_gene: TRBJ2-7
abundance: .
d_gene: .
CDR3aa: CASSEGGQPEQYF
CDR3nt: TGTGCCAGCAGTGAGGGGGGGCAACCCGAGCAGTACTTC

v_gene: TRBV15
j_gene: TRBJ1-5
abundance: once
d_gene: .
CDR3aa: CATSRQGSNQPQHF
CDR3nt: TGTGCCACCAGCAGGCAGGGGAGCAATCAGCCCCAGCATTTT

v_gene: TRBV7-9
j_gene: TRBJ2-3
abundance: .
d_gene: TRBD2
CDR3aa: CASSGGGSSTDTQYF
CDR3nt: TGTGCCAGCAGCGGCGGGGGTTCAAGCACAGATACGCAGTATTTT

v_gene: TRBV7-2
j_gene: TRBJ2-3
abundance: .
d_gene: TRBD1
CDR3aa: CASSYTGGTDTQYF
CDR3nt: TGTGCCAGCAGCTACACAGGGGGCACAGATACGCAGTATTTT

v_gene: TRBV28
j_gene: TRBJ1-3
abundance: .
d_gene: TRBD1
CDR3aa: CASRQGRNTIYF
CDR3nt: TGTGCCAGCCGACAGGGAAGAAACACCATATATTTT

v_gene: TRBV7-9
j_gene: TRBJ1-2
abundance: .
d_gene: .
CDR3aa: CASSPQEGLHYGYTF
CDR3nt: TGTGCCAGCAGCCCCCAGGAGGGGTTGCACTATGGCTACACCTTC

v_gene: TRBV9
j_gene: TRBJ2-7
abundance: once
d_gene: TRBD2
CDR3aa: CASSTGLAAGEQYF
CDR3nt: TGTGCCAGCAGCACCGGACTAGCGGCTGGCGAGCAGTACTTC

v_gene: TRBV10-1
j_gene: TRBJ2-3
abundance: .
d_gene: TRBD1
CDR3aa: CASSESDRLDLYF
CDR3nt: TGCGCCAGCAGTGAGTCGGACAGGTTAGATCTGTATTTT

v_gene: TRBV5-4
j_gene: TRBJ1-2
abundance: few
d_gene: TRBD1
CDR3aa: CASSSGTGGNYGYTF
CDR3nt: TGTGCCAGCAGCTCTGGGACAGGGGGCAACTATGGCTACACCTTC

v_gene: TRBV28
j_gene: TRBJ1-2
abundance: .
d_gene: TRBD1
CDR3aa: CASSFGDREWGYTF
CDR3nt: TGTGCCAGCAGTTTCGGGGACAGGGAGTGGGGCTACACCTTC

v_gene: TRBV7-2
j_gene: TRBJ2-3
abundance: .
d_gene: .
CDR3aa: CASSLALADTQYF
CDR3nt: TGTGCCAGCAGCTTAGCATTAGCAGATACGCAGTATTTT

v_gene: TRBV15
j_gene: TRBJ1-4
abundance: .
d_gene: .
CDR3aa: CATSRPTGGRVNEKLFF
CDR3nt: TGTGCCACCAGCAGACCCACGGGGGGGAGGGTTAATGAAAAACTGTTTTTT

v_gene: TRBV27
j_gene: TRBJ1-2
abundance: few
d_gene: TRBD1
CDR3aa: CASRQGVRGYTF
CDR3nt: TGTGCCAGCAGACAGGGGGTTAGAGGCTACACCTTC

v_gene: TRBV4-2
j_gene: TRBJ2-7
abundance: .
d_gene: TRBD1
CDR3aa: CASSQTGAGPYEQYF
CDR3nt: TGTGCCAGCAGCCAGACAGGGGCGGGACCCTACGAGCAGTACTTC

v_gene: TRBV4-1
j_gene: TRBJ2-1
abundance: .
d_gene: TRBD2
CDR3aa: CASSQDTRAGDEQFF
CDR3nt: TGCGCCAGCAGCCAAGATACTAGGGCGGGGGATGAGCAGTTCTTC

v_gene: TRBV30
j_gene: TRBJ1-5
abundance: .
d_gene: .
CDR3aa: CAWTTDSNQPQHF
CDR3nt: TGTGCCTGGACCACCGACAGTAATCAGCCCCAGCATTTT

v_gene: TRBV6-5
j_gene: TRBJ2-5
abundance: once
d_gene: .
CDR3aa: CASSYSDRRHQYF
CDR3nt: TGTGCCAGCAGTTATTCCGACAGACGTCACCAGTACTTC

v_gene: TRBV5-6
j_gene: TRBJ2-1
abundance: .
d_gene: .
CDR3aa: CASSLAGQFDQFF
CDR3nt: TGTGCCAGCAGCTTGGCCGGACAGTTTGATCAGTTCTTC